What follows describes a single T cell receptor beta chain. The CDR3 has 15 residues. From germline, CDR1 is MNHNY and CDR2 SVGAGI (reference sequence). Unmatched junction bases numbered 10, after V lost 2 bases and J lost 9 bases. Under the authors' procedure: Using reference gene primer amplification, nucleated cell counts were estimated. Here immunoSEQ multiplex PCR was the method, and the copy in TCRdb shows in-frame clones only, minus some. V, J and clone size are taken as reported in that table, and D and trimming were inferred from the DNA itself. The sample contains some 5,600 clones, about four fifths of which appear only once. The data were taken from a study of blood T cell repertoires in COVID-19. The overall study: Samples taken during acute and convalescent COVID-19 were collected in the United States, Italy and Spain. Sample material is recorded as cDNA or gDNA derived from T cells, B-cell-depleted T cells, or PBMCs.

The sequencing input was peripheral blood. The receptor was derived from a human donor in a cohort sampled during active COVID-19. This rearrangement joins TRBV6-6 to TRBJ2-1; 7 bases match TRBD2. The CDR3 DNA reads TGTGCCAGCAGTTACGGGGGGAGGGCCTCTAGTGAGCAGTTCTTC. Translation gives CASSYGGRASSEQFF.